This passage covers 5 T cell receptor beta chains from one sample sequenced in a study of identical twins. TCRdb called the 5' RACE reads again in MiXCR, with one record for every CDR3 protein. The data show 700,000 to 950,000 distinct CDR3 sequences, with around an eighth seen just once and around 1.5% held by the top ten. These same records also appear under a second study, on yellow fever vaccine responses in identical twins.

Source material: PBMCs. Source of these receptors: a woman aged 18-29 years in good health.

CDR3 sequence: CASRQGQGGNTEAFF. The CDR3 region has the DNA TGCGCCAGCAGGCAAGGACAGGGGGGGAACACTGAAGCTTTCTTT. This sequence joins TRBV5-1 and TRBJ1-1, with TRBD1 identical over 10 bases. The V gene's germline CDR1 is SGHRS and CDR2 YFSETQ. V shed 5 bases, J shed 1 base, and the junction held 5 bases outside the gene matches. The CDR3 runs 15 residues.

V usage is TRBV24-1 and J usage is TRBJ2-3; 7 positions match TRBD2. The ends lost 3 bases at V and 2 bases at J; junction bases unmatched: 4. This CDR3 comprises 15 residues. Germline V CDR1 and CDR2: KGHDR, SFDVKD. CDR3 amino acids: CATSDAGTTTDTQYF. In nucleotides, the CDR3 is TGTGCCACCAGTGATGCCGGGACTACCACAGATACGCAGTATTTT.

This clonotype was seen more than once but under ten times. V gene TRBV29-1 combines with J gene TRBJ1-5; TRBD1 is a possible D gene (6 bases). Germline CDR1 reads SQVTM; CDR2 reads ANQGSEA. V was shortened by 4 bases and J by 4 bases, with 8 bases between the two germline ends. This CDR3 has 12 residues. CDR3 bases: TGCAGCGTTGGACAGGAAAATCAGCCCCAGCATTTT. As protein: CSVGQENQPQHF.

Ten or more counts support this clonotype. This sequence joins TRBV5-1 and TRBJ2-7, with a tentative D call TRBD1 (5 bases). CDR3 length equals 14 residues. V was cut by 2 bases and J by 0 bases, with 9 bases left in between. The germline V gene encodes CDR1 SGHRS and CDR2 YFSETQ. CDR3 DNA: TGCGCCAGCAGCTTCCAGGGTATCTCCTACGAGCAGTACTTC. It translates to CASSFQGISYEQYF.

As concerns this clonotype: This may stem from a read error, because a much larger clone lies one nucleotide away. V gene TRBV24-1 combines with J gene TRBJ2-6, with TRBD1 as a possible D gene (5 bases). This CDR3 is 15 amino acids long. Germline lookup yields CDR1 KGHDR and CDR2 SFDVKD. CDR3: CATSETGSGANVVTF. CDR3 DNA sequence: TGTGCCACCAGTGAAACAGGCTCTGGGGCCAACGTCGTGACTTTC.